One sample yielded the 24 T cell receptor beta chains listed below, sequenced in a study of blood T cell repertoires in COVID-19. Only in-frame clones appear in the TCRdb table, and some are missing; sequencing was by immunoSEQ multiplex PCR. This sample carries more than 200,000 clones, approximately 79% of them seen once, and the ten largest clones take about 4%. Sequences were obtained from peripheral blood. These receptors originate from a woman aged 40 to 50 with active or convalescent COVID-19.

The chain has TRBV11-2 and TRBJ2-5; D not resolved. The CDR3 extends over 14 amino acids. The germline gives CDR1 SGHAT, CDR2 FQNNGV. Trimming cost V 0 bases and J 1 base, with 6 bases left between them. The CDR3 sequence: CASSLDRFQETQYF. CDR3 DNA: TGTGCCAGCAGCTTAGACAGGTTCCAAGAGACCCAGTACTTC.

A note on this clone: The sample contains more than one DNA sequence encoding this CDR3. V usage is TRBV6-5 and J usage is TRBJ1-2, with D unclear. The CDR3 spans 14 residues. In germline, CDR1 is MNHEY, CDR2 SVGAGI. Between the trimmed V and J ends, which lost 0 bases and 4 bases, there was a span of 9 bases. The CDR3 DNA is TGTGCCAGCAGTTACTCAACCGGAGCCTATGGCTACACCTTC. Encoded protein: CASSYSTGAYGYTF.

With respect to this clone: Relative to the germline gene, one junction end is altered; a read error may explain this. The chain is built from TRBV5-8 and TRBJ2-1; 9 bases match TRBD2. The germline gives CDR1 SGHTS, CDR2 YDEGEE. The CDR3 has 16 residues. CDR3 region: CAGSSLSGSSYNEQFF. The DNA for the CDR3 is TGTGCCGGCAGCTCCCTTAGCGGGAGCTCCTACAATGAGCAGTTCTTC.

The J gene is TRBJ1-1, the V gene TRBV9; D gene uncertain. The germline V gene encodes CDR1 SGDLS and CDR2 YYNGEE. The CDR3 is 13 residues long. Trimming left V 4 bases short and J 4 bases short, with 11 bases between. CDR3 sequence: CASSKSTGTEAFF. The CDR3 DNA reads as TGTGCCAGCAGCAAATCTACGGGCACTGAAGCTTTCTTT.

The chain has TRBV11-2 and TRBJ1-6; unclear D gene. The V gene's germline CDR1 is SGHAT and CDR2 FQNNGV. The CDR3 has 15 amino acids. Trimming removed 4 bases from V and 0 bases from J, with 7 bases in between. CDR3 sequence reads: CASSSSSSYNSPLHF. CDR3 coding DNA: TGTGCCAGCAGCTCTAGCAGCTCCTATAATTCACCCCTCCACTTT. The entire variable domain, with the rest obtained from reference TRBV11-2 and TRBJ1-6, is as follows: EAGVAQSPRYKIIEKRQSVAFWCNPISGHATLYWYQQILGQGPKLLIQFQNNGVVDDSQLPKDRFSAERLKGVDSTLKIQPAKLEDSAVYLCASSSSSSYNSPLHFGNGTRLTVT.

This clone was recorded once. The rearrangement links TRBV28 to TRBJ1-4; D unclear. The germline V and J ends were trimmed by 4 bases and 6 bases, with 15 bases remaining between them. The CDR3 is 15 amino acids. Germline CDR1 reads MDHEN; CDR2 reads SYDVKM. The CDR3 region is CASSSDPNGDEKLFF. CDR3 in DNA: TGTGCCAGCAGTTCCGACCCGAACGGGGATGAAAAACTGTTTTTT.

Points on this clone: At the DNA level, this CDR3 is encoded by other sequences in the same sample as well. The V gene is TRBV29-1, the J gene TRBJ2-1, with 16 bases matching TRBD2. V lost 7 bases to trimming and J lost 8 bases; unmatched junction nucleotides: 8. Germline CDR1 is SQVTM and CDR2 is ANQGSEA. CDR3 length: 15 residues. The CDR3 here is CSGRRGTSGGDEQFF. CDR3 nucleotide sequence: TGCAGCGGACGAAGGGGGACTAGCGGGGGGGATGAGCAGTTCTTC.

The chain links TRBV4-1 to TRBJ2-6; D perhaps matches TRBD1 (5 bases). The CDR3 is 16 residues long. The V gene's germline CDR1 is MGHRA and CDR2 YSYEKL. V shed 4 bases and J shed 0 bases, with 10 bases lying between them. This CDR3 is CASSPTERSGANVLTF. The CDR3, as DNA: TGCGCCAGCAGCCCGACAGAGCGCTCTGGGGCCAACGTCCTGACTTTC.

The chain couples TRBV28 to TRBJ1-2, with 8 bases matching TRBD1. The J segment lost 8 bases and the V segment lost 5 bases, leaving 7 bases of the junction unmatched. The CDR3 length is 13 residues. The germline gives CDR1 MDHEN, CDR2 SYDVKM. CDR3 nucleotide sequence: TGTGCCAGCAGTCCGGGGACAGGCGGAGGCTACACCTTC. It is translated as CASSPGTGGGYTF.

J is TRBJ2-1 and V is TRBV15; 10 bases line up with TRBD2. The V gene's germline CDR1 is LNHNV and CDR2 YYDKDF (reference sequence). V dropped 3 bases and J dropped 4; count of bases not matched to a gene: 6. The CDR3 consists of 16 residues. The CDR3 DNA sequence: TGTGCCACCAGCAGGGGAAGCGGGGGGGCATACAATGAGCAGTTCTTC. Protein: CATSRGSGGAYNEQFF.

The J gene is TRBJ2-7, the V gene TRBV5-1; 8 positions match TRBD2. Germline values: CDR1 SGHRS, CDR2 YFSETQ. V was clipped by 0 bases and J by 5 bases; unmatched bases: 7. This CDR3 has 15 amino acids. The CDR3 DNA follows: TGCGCCAGCAGCTTGGTTGGCGGGGGGCGGGACGAGCAGTACGTC. Protein product: CASSLVGGGRDEQYV.

As regards this clone: This sample also contains other DNA sequences that code for the same CDR3. This chain links TRBV15 with TRBJ2-2; possibly TRBD2 for D (5 bases). Germline V gene data show CDR1 as LNHNV and CDR2 as YYDKDF (reference sequence). The CDR3 consists of 14 residues. Trimming took 0 bases from V and 5 from J, leaving 7 bases between them. The CDR3 reads CATSRDRGTGELFF. The CDR3 DNA reads TGTGCCACCAGCAGAGATCGGGGTACCGGGGAGCTGTTTTTT.

This clone came up a few times. The V call is TRBV6-1, the J call TRBJ2-3; D is undetermined. The CDR3 loop spans 15 amino acids. Germline CDR1 and CDR2: MNHNS and SASEGT. Between the trimmed V and J ends, which lost 3 bases and 5 bases, there was a span of 15 bases. CDR3 region: CASSDPAAVRDTQYF. Written as DNA, the CDR3 is TGTGCCAGCAGTGACCCCGCGGCAGTCAGAGATACGCAGTATTTT.

The rearrangement joins TRBV5-4 to TRBJ2-5, with a tentative D call TRBD2 (6 bases). V shed 4 bases and J shed 10 bases, with 20 bases lying between them. This CDR3 contains 14 residues. Per the germline V gene, CDR1 is SGHNT and CDR2 is YYREEE (reference sequence). CDR3 nucleotide sequence: TGTGCCAGCAGCGTCAGGGACTCGACAAGAGACCAGTACTTC. As protein: CASSVRDSTRDQYF.

V and J are TRBV19 and TRBJ2-3; tentative D call: TRBD2 (5 bases). CDR3 length equals 15 residues. Trimming removed 5 bases from V and 2 bases from J, with 14 bases in between. The V gene's germline CDR1 is LNHDA and CDR2 SQIVND (reference sequence). For the CDR3, the DNA is TGTGCCAGTAGTCAAGGACTCGGCCTCACAGATACGCAGTATTTT. As protein: CASSQGLGLTDTQYF.

This chain connects TRBV4-1 to TRBJ2-4; weak D call: TRBD1 (6 bases). Trimming took 0 bases from V and 4 from J, leaving 7 bases between them. Germline lookup yields CDR1 MGHRA and CDR2 YSYEKL. The CDR3 contains 14 residues. The CDR3 spells CASSQETGKNIQYF. DNA for the CDR3: TGCGCCAGCAGCCAAGAGACAGGAAAAAACATTCAGTACTTC.

The CDR3 DNA reads TGTGCCAGCAGCTTAGGGGACTTTATCTACGAGCAGTACTTC. It yields the protein CASSLGDFIYEQYF. The chain has TRBV7-2 and TRBJ2-7; TRBD2 might be the D (6 bases). CDR1 SGHTA and CDR2 FQGNSA come from the germline V gene. The CDR3 spans 14 residues. The V end was cut by 1 base, the J end by 3 bases, with 10 bases between.

V and J are TRBV20-1 and TRBJ1-2; D remains unclear. Per germline, CDR1 DFQATT and CDR2 SNEGSKA (reference sequence). V lost 3 bases and J lost 0, with 14 bases in between. The CDR3 is 15 residues long. The CDR3 region is CSASNMEGTNYGYTF. CDR3 sequence (DNA): TGCAGTGCTAGTAACATGGAGGGTACTAACTATGGCTACACCTTC.

This chain connects TRBV6-6 to TRBJ1-1; TRBD1 agrees at 8 bases. The CDR3 spans 13 residues. Trimming at V came to 6 bases and at J to 4 bases, leaving 4 bases not matched to a gene. Germline CDR1 and CDR2: MNHNY and SVGAGI (reference sequence). The CDR3 protein is CASSATGGTEAFF. CDR3 nucleotide sequence: TGTGCCAGCAGCGCAACAGGGGGCACTGAAGCTTTCTTT.

The chain joins TRBV11-2 to TRBJ2-1, with no clear D. Looked up from germline, CDR1 is SGHAT and CDR2 is FQNNGV. CDR3 length: 12 amino acids. Trimming removed 6 bases from V and 5 bases from J, with 8 bases in between. This CDR3 is CASSFPNNEQFF. The CDR3 DNA reads as TGTGCCAGCAGTTTTCCAAACAATGAGCAGTTCTTC.

The chain links TRBV6-5 to TRBJ2-5; no clear D gene. This CDR3 comprises 12 residues. Germline V gives CDR1 MNHEY, CDR2 SVGAGI. V was cut by 4 bases and J by 2 bases, with 5 bases left in between. The CDR3 loop is CASSFRQETQYF. The CDR3 DNA sequence: TGTGCCAGCAGTTTCAGGCAAGAGACCCAGTACTTC.

The rearrangement joins TRBV7-8 to TRBJ1-2; 9 bases line up with TRBD1. From germline, CDR1 is SGHVS and CDR2 FQNEAQ. J lost 4 bases, V lost 5 bases, and 2 bases had no gene match. This CDR3 region has 13 residues. The CDR3 reads CASSQGQGYGYTF. CDR3 nucleotide sequence: TGTGCCAGCAGCCAGGGACAGGGCTATGGCTACACCTTC. Full variable domain (rest looked up from reference TRBV7-8 and TRBJ1-2): GAGVSQSPRYKVAKRGQDVALRCDPISGHVSLFWYQQALGQGPEFLTYFQNEAQLDKSGLPSDRFFAERPEGSVSTLKIQRTQQEDSAVYLCASSQGQGYGYTFGSGTRLTVV.

The chain employs TRBV3-1 (or the pseudogene TRBV3-2) and TRBJ2-5, with TRBD2 as a possible D gene (6 bases). The CDR3 spans 15 residues. From germline, CDR1 is LGHDT and CDR2 YNNKEL (reference sequence). V shed 4 bases and J shed 4 bases, with 16 bases lying between them. CDR3 protein: CASSRTGELRETQYF. The CDR3 nucleotides are TGTGCCAGCAGCCGCACGGGGGAGCTTCGAGAGACCCAGTACTTC.

The rearrangement links TRBV7-9 to TRBJ2-5; D not resolved. The germline CDR1 and CDR2 sequences are SEHNR and FQNEAQ (reference sequence). V gave up 2 bases and J gave up 4 bases, with 8 bases separating them. The CDR3 runs to 13 residues. The CDR3 spells CASSLIGVETQYF. The CDR3 DNA follows: TGTGCCAGCAGCTTAATCGGTGTAGAGACCCAGTACTTC.